The next 17 T cell receptor beta chains were all read from a single sample in a study of neurological immune-mediated disorders. TCRdb recomputed calls from the 5' RACE reads with MiXCR, one row per CDR3 protein. The table has more than 50,000 distinct CDR3 sequences, about 4% seen once. Sequenced material: PBMCs. These receptors were collected from a man aged 25-45 years with multiple sclerosis.

The table lists this clonotype with many counts. This chain uses TRBV5-1 with TRBJ1-2; 9 nucleotides line up with TRBD1. The V gene end was trimmed by 2 bases and the J gene end by 4 bases; junction bases not matched to a gene: 6. Germline lookup yields CDR1 SGHRS and CDR2 YFSETQ. CDR3 size: 15 residues. DNA for the CDR3: TGCGCCAGCAGCTTACAGGGGGCTGACAGCTATGGCTACACCTTC. Translated, it gives CASSLQGADSYGYTF.

This clonotype was seen many times. The rearrangement links TRBV20-1 to TRBJ2-3; 12 bases map to TRBD2. The CDR3 runs to 15 residues. After removal of 5 bases from V and 2 bases from J, the junction contained 5 bases not matched to a gene. Germline V gene sequence: CDR1 DFQATT, CDR2 SNEGSKA (reference sequence). The CDR3 loop reads CSARTSGEYTDTQYF. The DNA for the CDR3 is TGCAGTGCTCGGACTAGCGGGGAATACACAGATACGCAGTATTTT.

This clonotype was detected only a few times. This chain connects TRBV11-1 to TRBJ1-3; D call uncertain. The CDR3 length is 15 residues. Germline assignment: CDR1 SGHAT and CDR2 FQDESV (reference sequence). V lost 5 bases to trimming and J lost 0 bases, with 11 bases between them. The CDR3 bases are TGTGCCAGCAGCACTCGATCGTCCTCTGGAAACACCATATATTTT. Translating gives CASSTRSSSGNTIYF.

This clonotype appeared many times. The CDR3 bases are TGTGCCAGCAGCTTGGAACAGGGGTCCTCCGAGAGCCCAACTAATGAAAAACTGTTTTTT. It translates to CASSLEQGSSESPTNEKLFF. The V and J genes are TRBV5-6 and TRBJ1-4, with TRBD1 identical over 7 bases. CDR3 length equals 20 residues. Germline values: CDR1 SGHDT, CDR2 YYEEEE. V shed 0 bases, J shed 0 bases, and the junction held 14 bases outside the gene matches.

This clonotype was counted ten times or more. The chain employs TRBV7-9 and TRBJ1-5; 7 bases line up with TRBD1. The CDR3 covers 15 residues. J lost 4 bases, V lost 1 base, and 4 bases had no gene match. Germline CDR1 and CDR2: SEHNR and FQNEAQ (reference sequence). CDR3 coding DNA: TGTGCCAGCAGCTTAGAGGGCAGGGGGAATCAGCCCCAGCATTTT. The encoded protein is CASSLEGRGNQPQHF.

This clonotype was recorded many times. The chain has TRBV14 and TRBJ2-7; the D is unclear. Trimming pared 1 base from V and 3 bases from J, leaving 13 bases between. The CDR3 sequence is 15 residues long. Germline V gene data show CDR1 as SGHDN and CDR2 as FVKESK. The CDR3 protein is CASSQGSAEYYEQYF. Written as DNA, the CDR3 is TGTGCCAGCAGCCAAGGCTCGGCTGAATACTACGAGCAGTACTTC. The whole variable domain, filled in from reference TRBV14 and TRBJ2-7, reads EAGVTQFPSHSVIEKGQTVTLRCDPISGHDNLYWYRRVMGKEIKFLLHFVKESKQDESGMPNNRFLAERTGGTYSTLKVQPAELEDSGVYFCASSQGSAEYYEQYFGPGTRLTVT.

This clonotype has ten or more counts. The DNA of the CDR3 is TGCGCCAGCAGCCAAGTTGCTAGCGGGGAGAACATTCAGTACTTC. It yields the protein CASSQVASGENIQYF. The chain joins TRBV4-1 to TRBJ2-4; 9 positions agree with TRBD2. Germline values: CDR1 MGHRA, CDR2 YSYEKL. V lost 1 base to trimming and J lost 7 bases; unmatched junction nucleotides: 5. There are 15 residues in the CDR3.

This clonotype was recorded at least ten times. The gene calls are TRBV12-3 or TRBV12-4 and TRBJ2-2; D is tentatively TRBD1 or TRBD2 (5 bases each). This CDR3 comprises 15 residues. V shed 4 bases and J shed 7 bases, with 16 bases lying between them. CDR3 protein: CASSYWGRNYGELFF. CDR3 nucleotide sequence: TGTGCCAGCAGTTATTGGGGACGGAATTACGGGGAGCTGTTTTTT.

This clonotype was counted ten times or more. The chain is built from TRBV7-9 and TRBJ1-6; the match to TRBD1 covers 8 bases. The CDR3 is 14 residues long. V dropped 4 bases and J dropped 5; count of bases not matched to a gene: 1. Germline V gives CDR1 SEHNR, CDR2 FQNEAQ (reference sequence). The DNA for the CDR3 is TGTGCCAGCAGCTCACAGGGGGATAATTCACCCCTCCACTTT. Translation gives CASSSQGDNSPLHF.

This clonotype has more than one count but fewer than ten. Mismatch with germline at one junction end may stem from a read error. The V call is TRBV20-1, the J call TRBJ1-5; D might be TRBD1 (5 bases). CDR3 size: 15 residues. Germline-derived CDR1 and CDR2 are DFQATT and SNEGSKA (reference sequence). The CDR3 DNA reads as TGCAGTGCTATTCAGGGTGGAAGGAGCAATCACCCCCAGAATTTT. Its protein is CSAIQGGRSNHPQNF.

This clonotype was counted ten times or more. The chain combines TRBV10-1 with TRBJ2-7; 8 bases line up with TRBD2. V was clipped by 3 bases and J by 2 bases; unmatched bases: 9. The CDR3 has 16 residues. Germline V gene data show CDR1 as WNHNN and CDR2 as SYGVQD (reference sequence). The CDR3 DNA reads TGCGCCAGCAGTGAACGGAGCGGGGGAACGACCTACGAGCAGTACTTC. Translation gives CASSERSGGTTYEQYF.

This clonotype was seen many times. The rearrangement uses TRBV12-3 or TRBV12-4 and TRBJ2-3; no clear D gene. Trimming left V 1 base short and J 6 bases short, with 8 bases between. This CDR3 is 13 amino acids long. The CDR3 DNA is TGTGCCAGCAGTTTAGACGGCCGGGATACGCAGTATTTT. Translating it yields CASSLDGRDTQYF.

This clonotype appeared many times. The chain joins TRBV9 to TRBJ2-5; D gene ambiguous. The CDR3 length is 14 residues. Trimming shortened V by 0 bases and J by 1 base, and 7 bases separated the two germline ends. Germline V gene lookup returns CDR1 SGDLS and CDR2 YYNGEE. The CDR3 spells CASSVGQTQETQYF. In DNA, the CDR3 is TGTGCCAGCAGCGTAGGACAAACCCAAGAGACCCAGTACTTC.

This clonotype was seen at least ten times. This chain joins TRBV10-3 and TRBJ1-2; tentative D call: TRBD1 (6 bases). V was clipped by 3 bases and J by 1 base, with 9 bases between them. The CDR3 is made up of 14 amino acids. Germline assignment: CDR1 ENHRY and CDR2 SYGVKD. The CDR3 region is CAISEGGDNYGYTF. The CDR3 DNA follows: TGTGCCATCAGTGAAGGGGGGGATAACTATGGCTACACCTTC.

This clonotype was recorded at least ten times. The V and J genes are TRBV20-1 and TRBJ2-3, with 9 bases aligning to TRBD2. The V and J ends lost 2 bases and 1 base, in that order; junction bases with no gene match: 4. This CDR3 has 15 residues. Germline V gives CDR1 DFQATT, CDR2 SNEGSKA (reference sequence). The CDR3 protein is CSARRTSEGTDTQYF. In DNA, the CDR3 is TGCAGTGCTAGACGGACTAGCGAAGGCACAGATACGCAGTATTTT.

At least ten counts were recorded for this clonotype. The chain links TRBV27 to TRBJ2-7, with no clear D. Trimming cost V 7 bases and J 7 bases, with 14 bases left between them. The CDR3 extends over 12 amino acids. From germline, CDR1 is MNHEY and CDR2 SMNVEV (reference sequence). The CDR3 is CASTSLSREQYF. CDR3 nucleotides: TGTGCCAGCACCAGCCTCTCCAGGGAGCAGTACTTC.

This clonotype has at least ten counts. The chain links TRBV5-1 to TRBJ1-2; no clear D gene. V lost 3 bases and J 5 bases, leaving 14 bases between the germline ends. CDR3 size: 14 residues. CDR1 SGHRS and CDR2 YFSETQ come from the germline V gene. CDR3 amino acids: CASSSGRTLYGYTF. The CDR3 DNA is TGCGCCAGCAGCTCCGGACGTACGTTATATGGCTACACCTTC. Supplemented by reference TRBV5-1 and TRBJ1-2, the full variable domain reads KAGVTQTPRYLIKTRGQQVTLSCSPISGHRSVSWYQQTPGQGLQFLFEYFSETQRNKGNFPGRFSGRQFSNSRSEMNVSTLELGDSALYLCASSSGRTLYGYTFGSGTRLTVV.